The 11 T cell receptor beta chains below were found in one sample sequenced in a study of metastatic and nonmetastatic thyroid tumors. All patients were untreated before thyroid surgery. TCRdb re-processed the PCR reads through MiXCR. The sample lists around 25,000 clones; 10% to 15% were seen once. Sequencing used blood. Receptor source: a female donor with papillary thyroid cancer or a benign thyroid nodule (not recorded which). Some clones in this sample may be carry-over from other donors' samples.

Notes on this clone: Mismatch with germline at one junction end may stem from a read error. The J gene is TRBJ2-3, the V gene TRBV7-8; no clear D gene. This CDR3 is built from 13 residues. Germline values: CDR1 SGHVS, CDR2 FQNEAQ. CDR3 nucleotide sequence: TGTGCCAGCAGCTTCAGTCTCACAGATACACAGTATTTT. Its protein product is CASSFSLTDTQYF.

This clone has a count of ten or more. V usage is TRBV6-2 or TRBV6-3 and J usage is TRBJ2-1, with unresolved D. V dropped 0 bases and J dropped 9 bases, with 15 bases sitting between them. CDR3 length: 15 residues. Germline assignment: CDR1 MNHEY and CDR2 SVGEGT. For the CDR3, the DNA is TGTGCCAGCAGTTACTCGAATCAGCCTCCAGGTGAGCAGTTCTTC. The encoded protein is CASSYSNQPPGEQFF.

In the case of this clone: Because it lacks the conserved phenylalanine or tryptophan at the end, this CDR3 is likely a read error. The genes are TRBV2 and TRBJ2-5, with D tentatively TRBD1 (6 bases). The V gene lost 5 bases and the J gene lost 7 bases, with 26 bases spanning the gap. Germline CDR1 SNHLY, CDR2 FYNNEI. This CDR3 spans 17 amino acids. The CDR3 here is CASSTNRQVTMLGTQYL. The DNA for the CDR3 is TGTGCCAGCAGTACCAACCGACAGGTAACAATGTTAGGGACCCAGTACCTC.

At least ten counts were recorded for this clone. The genes are TRBV25-1 and TRBJ2-7; 13 bases map to TRBD2. CDR1 MGHDK and CDR2 SYGVNS come from the germline V gene. J gave up 2 bases and V 4 bases, and 11 bases lay outside the gene matches. The CDR3 totals 18 residues. The CDR3 region has the DNA TGTGCCAGCAGTGGCCCGTCAGGGACTAGCGGGACAACCTACGAGCAGTACTTC. Amino acids: CASSGPSGTSGTTYEQYF.

Of note for this clone: Just one base apart from a much larger clone, this may be a read error. The missing conserved phenylalanine or tryptophan at the end of this CDR3 makes a read error likely. The chain joins TRBV27 to TRBJ1-1; D gene unclear. The CDR3 runs to 13 residues. The V and J ends lost 3 bases and 2 bases respectively, with 7 bases between them. Germline V CDR1 and CDR2: MNHEY, SMNVEV (reference sequence). CDR3 bases: TGTGCCAGCAGTTTGGGGAGAAACACTGAAGCTTTCTCT. It translates to CASSLGRNTEAFS.

This clone was counted at least ten times. The chain joins TRBV6-1 to TRBJ2-1; TRBD2 is a possible D gene (6 bases). CDR1 and CDR2 (germline): MNHNS, SASEGT. The CDR3 has 12 amino acids. Trimming removed 5 bases at V and 6 bases at J, with 8 bases between. Here the CDR3 DNA reads TGTGCCAGCAGTCAGCGGGCCAATGAGCAGTTCTTC. Translated: CASSQRANEQFF.

This clone came up many times. The V gene is TRBV7-9, the J gene TRBJ2-1, with TRBD2 matching 12 bases. V lost 5 bases, J lost 6 bases, and 5 bases stayed unmatched. The CDR3 has 15 amino acids. CDR1 is SEHNR, CDR2 FQNEAQ, per germline (reference sequence). This CDR3 is CASSELAGGPNEQFF. The CDR3 DNA reads TGTGCCAGCAGCGAGCTAGCGGGAGGGCCCAATGAGCAGTTCTTC.

This clone was seen many times. The V call is TRBV28, the J call TRBJ2-7, with 7 bases that match TRBD2. This CDR3 has 16 residues. CDR1 and CDR2 (germline): MDHEN, SYDVKM. J lost 5 bases, V lost 5 bases, and 15 bases had no gene match. CDR3 in DNA: TGTGCCAGCAGTCCGCACTCCGGGACTAAAAACAACGAGCAGTACTTC. This sequence encodes CASSPHSGTKNNEQYF. The whole variable domain, filled in from reference TRBV28 and TRBJ2-7, reads DVKVTQSSRYLVKRTGEKVFLECVQDMDHENMFWYRQDPGLGLRLIYFSYDVKMKEKGDIPEGYSVSREKKERFSLILESASTNQTSMYLCASSPHSGTKNNEQYFGPGTRLTVT.

This clone was picked up many times. The CDR3 region is CASSQGAGGETQYF. The CDR3 DNA sequence: TGTGCCAGCAGCCAAGGGGCGGGAGGCGAGACCCAGTACTTC. The chain joins TRBV7-7 to TRBJ2-5, with 8 bases matching TRBD2. The germline CDR1 and CDR2 sequences are SSHAT and FNYEAQ (reference sequence). V lost 5 bases, J lost 5 bases, and 7 bases stayed unmatched. The CDR3 has 14 amino acids.

The J gene is TRBJ2-7, the V gene TRBV20-1, with 12 bases lining up with TRBD2. J lost 8 bases, V lost 1 base, and 6 bases had no gene match. Germline lookup yields CDR1 DFQATT and CDR2 SNEGSKA (reference sequence). There are 14 residues in the CDR3. The CDR3: CSARASGTSGQQYF. The CDR3 DNA is TGCAGTGCTAGAGCCTCCGGGACTAGCGGGCAGCAGTACTTC.

For this clone: A much larger clone lies one base from this, so it may be a read error. The gene calls are TRBV7-3 and TRBJ2-1; no clear D gene. This CDR3 comprises 17 residues. Germline CDR1 is SGHTA and CDR2 is FQGTGA. CDR3 protein: CASSLRGVSSSYNEQFF. The CDR3 nucleotides are TGCGCCAGCAGCCTAAGAGGCGTGTCTAGCTCCTACAATGAGCAGTTCTTC. The full variable domain, in which reference TRBV7-3 and TRBJ2-1 provide the parts outside the CDR3, is GAGVSQTPSNKVTEKGKYVELRCDPISGHTALYWYRQSLGQGPEFLIYFQGTGAADDSGLPNDRFFAVRPEGSVSTLKIQRTERGDSAVYLCASSLRGVSSSYNEQFFGPGTRLTVL.